One sample yielded the 19 T cell receptor beta chains listed below, sequenced in a study of blood T cells in healthy people across ages. For the second PCR, which ran for about 6 to 11 cycles, a sample-barcoded 5' primer and a J-beta primer mix were used. TCRdb re-called the 5' RACE reads through MiXCR, storing one row per CDR3 protein. The table lists about 1.1 million distinct CDR3 sequences, more than 30% of them singletons. The specimen sequenced was blood. These TCRs come from a man aged 18-30 years in good health.

The chain links TRBV4-3 to TRBJ1-6, with D uncertain. The CDR3 spans 15 residues. Germline assignment: CDR1 LGHNA and CDR2 YSLEER. Between the trimmed V and J ends, which lost 4 bases and 7 bases, there was a span of 14 bases. The chain's CDR3 is CASSPNPGGNSPLHF. CDR3 coding DNA: TGCGCCAGCAGCCCTAACCCCGGTGGAAATTCACCCCTCCACTTT.

In its sample, this clonotype was seen a few times. The gene calls are TRBV27 and TRBJ2-1; TRBD1 matches at 9 bases. The CDR3 runs to 16 residues. Germline lookup yields CDR1 MNHEY and CDR2 SMNVEV (reference sequence). V shed 4 bases, J shed 5 bases, and the junction held 9 bases outside the gene matches. The CDR3, as DNA: TGTGCCAGCAGTTCCCTCACAGGGGGCCTCCACAATGAGCAGTTCTTC. Amino acids: CASSSLTGGLHNEQFF.

This clonotype was counted only a few times. This chain uses TRBV4-1 with TRBJ2-3; the match to TRBD2 covers 12 bases. The CDR3 loop spans 17 amino acids. The V and J ends lost 0 bases and 5 bases, in that order; junction bases with no gene match: 6. In germline, CDR1 is MGHRA, CDR2 YSYEKL. The chain's CDR3 is CASSQDLAGGRRDTQYF. Written as DNA, the CDR3 is TGCGCCAGCAGCCAAGATCTAGCGGGGGGGCGTAGAGATACGCAGTATTTT.

This clonotype was observed a handful of times. The chain is built from TRBV24-1 and TRBJ2-1; either TRBD1 or TRBD2 may fit D (5 bases each). Germline V gives CDR1 KGHDR, CDR2 SFDVKD. This CDR3 contains 13 residues. V was shortened by 3 bases and J by 9 bases, with 11 bases between the two germline ends. The CDR3 bases are TGTGCCACCAGTGATGGTGGGGGTGGTGAGCAGTTCTTC. This encodes CATSDGGGGEQFF.

This clonotype was counted only a few times. CDR3 coding DNA: TGTGCCAGCAGCGCCCGACTAGCGGACAACACCGGGGAGCTGTTTTTT. This codes for CASSARLADNTGELFF. This rearrangement joins TRBV7-9 to TRBJ2-2, with 9 bases lining up with TRBD2. The germline V gene encodes CDR1 SEHNR and CDR2 FQNEAQ (reference sequence). CDR3 length: 16 amino acids. With 5 bases clipped from V and 2 bases from J, the junction kept 6 bases outside the gene matches. Supplemented by reference TRBV7-9 and TRBJ2-2, the full variable domain reads DTGVSQNPRHKITKRGQNVTFRCDPISEHNRLYWYRQTLGQGPEFLTYFQNEAQLEKSRLLSDRFSAERPKGSFSTLEIQRTEQGDSAMYLCASSARLADNTGELFFGEGSRLTVL.

This clonotype was counted only a few times. The chain employs TRBV9 and TRBJ2-3, with TRBD1 as a possible D gene (6 bases). Germline CDR1 SGDLS, CDR2 YYNGEE. The CDR3 is made up of 16 amino acids. The V gene lost 1 base and the J gene lost 5 bases, with 17 bases spanning the gap. The DNA for the CDR3 is TGTGCCAGCAGCGTACTGGAGACGGGACATCAAGATACGCAGTATTTT. This translates into CASSVLETGHQDTQYF. Full variable domain (rest looked up from reference TRBV9 and TRBJ2-3): DSGVTQTPKHLITATGQRVTLRCSPRSGDLSVYWYQQSLDQGLQFLIQYYNGEERAKGNILERFSAQQFPDLHSELNLSSLELGDSALYFCASSVLETGHQDTQYFGPGTRLTVL.

The genes are TRBV7-8 and TRBJ1-1; D might be TRBD1 (6 bases). This CDR3 has 17 amino acids. Germline V CDR1 and CDR2: SGHVS, FQNEAQ. The germline V and J ends were trimmed by 2 bases and 0 bases, with 16 bases remaining between them. The CDR3 protein is CASSLLGPGALNTEAFF. CDR3 DNA: TGTGCCAGCAGCTTACTTGGGCCAGGGGCTTTGAACACTGAAGCTTTCTTT.

To note about this clonotype: Relative to the germline gene, one junction end is altered; a read error may explain this. This chain connects TRBV28 to TRBJ2-3; 8 bases line up with TRBD1. The germline CDR1 and CDR2 sequences are MDHEN and SYDVKM. The CDR3 is 16 residues long. The CDR3 spells CAGSLSGRGLGDTQYF. The CDR3 bases are TGTGCCGGCAGTTTATCGGGCAGGGGGCTCGGAGATACGCAGTATTTT.

This clonotype was seen a few times. The chain employs TRBV11-2 and TRBJ2-3; 8 bases match TRBD2. The length of the CDR3 is 17 residues. Germline V gene lookup returns CDR1 SGHAT and CDR2 FQNNGV. Germline trimming cut 3 bases from V and 2 bases from J; bases unmatched to any gene: 10. The CDR3 is CASSFAGGLYYTDTQYF. For the CDR3, the DNA is TGTGCCAGCAGCTTTGCGGGGGGCCTCTACTACACAGATACGCAGTATTTT.

A note on this clonotype: Germline and junction disagree at one end, which may indicate a read error. The rearrangement uses TRBV7-3 and TRBJ1-4; D not resolved. Germline V gene lookup returns CDR1 SGHTA and CDR2 FQGTGA. The CDR3 spans 13 residues. The CDR3 nucleotides are TGTGCCGGCAGCTCGAACCCAAATGAAAAACTGTTTTTT. It translates to CAGSSNPNEKLFF.

This rearrangement joins TRBV7-2 to TRBJ2-5, with 8 bases identical to TRBD1. The CDR3 sequence is 17 residues long. Germline V lookup: CDR1 SGHTA, CDR2 FQGNSA. V shed 4 bases, J shed 5 bases, and the junction held 15 bases outside the gene matches. The CDR3, as DNA: TGTGCCAGCAGCTCCACAGGACAGGGCGGATTTACCGAGACCCAGTACTTC. Translation gives CASSSTGQGGFTETQYF.

This clonotype was detected only a few times. The chain carries TRBV20-1 and TRBJ2-5; TRBD1 agrees at 7 bases. The CDR3 has 13 amino acids. V was pared by 5 bases and J by 5 bases, with 8 bases of the junction left unmatched. Germline CDR1 DFQATT, CDR2 SNEGSKA (reference sequence). CDR3 nucleotides: TGCAGTGCTCGGGACAGCGCAGGGGAGACCCAGTACTTC. It codes for CSARDSAGETQYF.

J is TRBJ1-2 and V is TRBV10-3; D may be TRBD1 (6 bases). The CDR3 totals 13 residues. V was cut by 6 bases and J by 8 bases, with 16 bases left in between. Germline CDR1 ENHRY, CDR2 SYGVKD. CDR3 nucleotides: TGTGCCATCAGACCGGACAGACCTTGGGGCTACACCTTC. Translated: CAIRPDRPWGYTF.

There are a few counts of this clonotype. The chain couples TRBV4-3 to TRBJ2-5, with no clear D. V was pared by 0 bases and J by 4 bases, with 12 bases between. CDR1 and CDR2 from the germline V gene are LGHNA and YSLEER. The CDR3 consists of 15 residues. In DNA form, the CDR3 reads TGCGCCAGCAGCCAAGATGTGGCAGAAGGAGAGACCCAGTACTTC. Translation: CASSQDVAEGETQYF.

The chain couples TRBV6-2 or TRBV6-3 to TRBJ1-2, with unresolved D. V shed 2 bases and J shed 4 bases, with 23 bases lying between them. From germline, CDR1 is MNHEY and CDR2 SVGEGT. CDR3 length equals 18 residues. In DNA, the CDR3 is TGTGCCAGCAGTTACCATCGAGGCTTCCCTTACGTAAGCTATGGCTACACCTTC. It yields the protein CASSYHRGFPYVSYGYTF.

This clonotype turned up a few times. The genes are TRBV4-1 and TRBJ2-3; 7 nucleotides line up with TRBD1. The germline gives CDR1 MGHRA, CDR2 YSYEKL. The CDR3 extends over 15 amino acids. V lost 1 base, J lost 4 bases, and 5 bases stayed unmatched. This chain's CDR3 is CASSQGQGWSDTQYF. CDR3 DNA: TGCGCCAGCAGCCAAGGACAGGGATGGTCAGATACGCAGTATTTT.

This clonotype came up a few times. The chain carries TRBV25-1 and TRBJ2-4, with D maybe TRBD1 (6 bases). The tail of the sequence fits TRBJ2-5 better, so the J call may be wrong. CDR1 is MGHDK, CDR2 SYGVNS, per germline. The length of the CDR3 is 13 residues. The CDR3 loop is CASTPQGRETQYF. The CDR3, as DNA: TGTGCCAGCACCCCTCAGGGGCGGGAGACCCAGTACTTC.

The sample holds a few counts of this clonotype. This sequence joins TRBV5-1 and TRBJ1-1; 7 bases line up with TRBD1. Germline V gives CDR1 SGHRS, CDR2 YFSETQ. Trimming took 6 bases from V and 4 from J; bases not matched to a gene: 9. The CDR3 is made up of 14 amino acids. The CDR3 DNA reads as TGCGCCAGCACTACAGGGGCACGTGGCACTGAAGCTTTCTTT. Encoded protein: CASTTGARGTEAFF.

The V and J genes are TRBV27 and TRBJ2-5, with D perhaps matching TRBD1 or TRBD2 (5 bases each). V lost 4 bases to trimming and J lost 4 bases, with 16 bases between them. The CDR3 consists of 15 residues. The germline V gene encodes CDR1 MNHEY and CDR2 SMNVEV (reference sequence). The CDR3 coding sequence is TGTGCCAGCAGTTCCTCGACAGAGGGCACAGAGACCCAGTACTTC. This translates into CASSSSTEGTETQYF.